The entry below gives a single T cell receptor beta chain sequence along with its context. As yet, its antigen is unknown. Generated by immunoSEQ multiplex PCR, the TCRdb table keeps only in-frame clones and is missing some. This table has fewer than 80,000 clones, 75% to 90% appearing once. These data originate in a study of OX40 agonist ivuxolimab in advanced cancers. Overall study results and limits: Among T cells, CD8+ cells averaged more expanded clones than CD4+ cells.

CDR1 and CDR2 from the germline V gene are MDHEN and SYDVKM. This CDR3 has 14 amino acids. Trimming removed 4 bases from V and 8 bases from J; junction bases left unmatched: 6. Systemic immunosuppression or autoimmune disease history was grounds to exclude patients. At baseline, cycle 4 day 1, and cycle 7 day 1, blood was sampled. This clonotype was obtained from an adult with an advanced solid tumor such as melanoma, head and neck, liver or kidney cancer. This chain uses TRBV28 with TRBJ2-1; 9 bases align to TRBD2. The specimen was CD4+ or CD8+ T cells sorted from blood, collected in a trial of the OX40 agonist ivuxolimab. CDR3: CASSSLAGGDEQFF. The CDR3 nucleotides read TGTGCCAGCAGTTCCCTGGCGGGGGGGGATGAGCAGTTCTTC.